This entry lists 10 T cell receptor beta chains sequenced from one sample in a study of blood T cell repertoires in COVID-19. Produced via immunoSEQ multiplex PCR; TCRdb's table is partial and in-frame only. In the table there are some 490,000 clones, less than 90% of which are singletons. The sequenced sample consisted of PBMCs or T cells enriched from blood (not recorded which). These receptors were taken from a woman aged 60-75 years who had recovered from COVID-19.

The CDR3 here is CASSPDTSLVQPQHF. CDR3 sequence (DNA): TGTGCCAGCAGCCCGGACACGTCGTTGGTTCAGCCCCAGCATTTT. The gene calls are TRBV27 and TRBJ1-5; D perhaps matches TRBD1 (5 bases). Germline CDR1 is MNHEY and CDR2 is SMNVEV (reference sequence). V was pared by 6 bases and J by 6 bases, with 18 bases between. The CDR3 extends over 15 amino acids.

To note about this clone: At one of its ends the junction is not consistent with the germline gene, which may arise from a read error. The chain combines TRBV6-5 with TRBJ1-4; 10 nucleotides match TRBD1. Germline CDR1 MNHEY, CDR2 SVGAGI. The CDR3 spans 13 residues. CDR3 DNA sequence: TGTGCCAGCAGTGACTCGGGACAGGGGAAACTGTTTTTT. Protein product: CASSDSGQGKLFF.

The V call is TRBV5-1, the J call TRBJ2-3, with 11 bases fitting TRBD2. V lost 3 bases to trimming and J lost 2 bases; unmatched junction nucleotides: 5. The CDR3 runs to 16 residues. In germline, CDR1 is SGHRS, CDR2 YFSETQ. Here the CDR3 reads CASSYLAGGFTDTQYF. The CDR3 DNA is TGCGCCAGCAGCTACCTAGCGGGGGGATTCACAGATACGCAGTATTTT.

CDR3 DNA: TGTGCCAGCTCTAGCCAAGGGGACTATGGCTACACCTTC. Protein: CASSSQGDYGYTF. The rearrangement uses TRBV18 and TRBJ1-2; D perhaps matches TRBD1 (5 bases). The V end was cut by 6 bases, the J end by 3 bases, with 11 bases between. There are 13 residues in the CDR3. The germline V gene has CDR1 KGHSH and CDR2 LQKENI.

This clone was seen a single time. V and J are TRBV19 and TRBJ2-3; tentative D call: TRBD1 (5 bases). Looked up from germline, CDR1 is LNHDA and CDR2 is SQIVND (reference sequence). V lost 4 bases to trimming and J lost 2 bases, with 7 bases between them. CDR3 length equals 13 residues. The CDR3 protein is CASSRQYTDTQYF. For the CDR3, the DNA is TGTGCCAGTAGTAGACAGTACACAGATACGCAGTATTTT.

The CDR3 loop is CASSLRGGDEQYV. In DNA, the CDR3 is TGTGCCAGCAGTCTTAGGGGCGGCGACGAGCAGTACGTC. The rearrangement joins TRBV6-5 to TRBJ2-7, with a weak D call TRBD1 (5 bases). Looked up from germline, CDR1 is MNHEY and CDR2 is SVGAGI. V shed 5 bases and J shed 5 bases, with 13 bases lying between them. The CDR3 totals 13 residues.

V is TRBV7-2 and J is TRBJ2-7, with D hard to call. The V end was cut by 2 bases, the J end by 1 base, with 6 bases between. This CDR3 contains 13 residues. Germline CDR1 reads SGHTA; CDR2 reads FQGNSA. CDR3 loop: CASSLKPSYEQYF. The CDR3 DNA is TGTGCCAGCAGCTTAAAGCCGTCCTACGAGCAGTACTTC.

This chain joins TRBV15 and TRBJ2-4, with 10 positions matching TRBD2. There are 17 residues in the CDR3. The germline V gene has CDR1 LNHNV and CDR2 YYDKDF (reference sequence). V trimming: 8 bases; J trimming: 0 bases; junction bases outside the gene matches: 10. The CDR3 loop reads CATASGRQNLAKNIQYF. The CDR3 nucleotides read TGTGCCACCGCTAGCGGGAGACAAAACCTAGCCAAAAACATTCAGTACTTC.

This clone occurred a few times. V and J are TRBV4-1 and TRBJ1-3; TRBD1 agrees at 8 bases. CDR3 length: 16 amino acids. V dropped 4 bases and J dropped 4; count of bases not matched to a gene: 9. The germline CDR1 and CDR2 sequences are MGHRA and YSYEKL. DNA of the CDR3: TGCGCCAGCAGCCTATTCATCGGGACAGGCGGAAACACCATATATTTT. This gives the protein CASSLFIGTGGNTIYF.

CDR3 DNA: TGTGCCAGCAGCGACAGTGCTGGCTACACCTTC. Protein sequence: CASSDSAGYTF. The V and J genes are TRBV6-5 and TRBJ1-2, with D tentatively TRBD1 (5 bases). Trimming took off 6 bases at V and 7 bases at J, with 9 bases between the two ends. Per the germline V gene, CDR1 is MNHEY and CDR2 is SVGAGI. This CDR3 comprises 11 residues.